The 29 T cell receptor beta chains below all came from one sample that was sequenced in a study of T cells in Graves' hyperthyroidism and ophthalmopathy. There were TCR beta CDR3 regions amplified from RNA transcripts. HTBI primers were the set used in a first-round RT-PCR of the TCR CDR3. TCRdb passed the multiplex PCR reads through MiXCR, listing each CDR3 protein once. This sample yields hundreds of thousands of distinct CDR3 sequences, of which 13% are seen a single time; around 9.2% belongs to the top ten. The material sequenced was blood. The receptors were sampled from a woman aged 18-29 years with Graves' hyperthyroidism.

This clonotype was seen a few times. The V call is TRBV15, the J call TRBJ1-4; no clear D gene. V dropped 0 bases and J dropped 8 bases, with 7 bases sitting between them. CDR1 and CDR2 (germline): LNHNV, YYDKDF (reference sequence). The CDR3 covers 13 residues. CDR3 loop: CATSRDLWEKLFF. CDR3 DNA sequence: TGTGCCACCAGCAGAGATTTGTGGGAAAAACTGTTTTTT.

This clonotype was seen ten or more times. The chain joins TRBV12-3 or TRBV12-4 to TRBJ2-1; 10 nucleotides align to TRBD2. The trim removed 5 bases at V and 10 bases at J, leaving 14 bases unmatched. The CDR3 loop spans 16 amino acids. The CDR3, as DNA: TGTGCCAGCAGTCCGACCGGGACTAGCGAAAACCGGGAGCAGTTCTTC. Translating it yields CASSPTGTSENREQFF.

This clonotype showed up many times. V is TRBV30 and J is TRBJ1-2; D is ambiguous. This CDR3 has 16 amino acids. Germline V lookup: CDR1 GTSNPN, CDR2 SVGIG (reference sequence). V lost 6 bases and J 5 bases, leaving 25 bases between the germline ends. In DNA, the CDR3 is TGTGCCTGCCCATATTCGTCCGGAAGTCGACTATATGGCTACACCTTC. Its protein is CACPYSSGSRLYGYTF.

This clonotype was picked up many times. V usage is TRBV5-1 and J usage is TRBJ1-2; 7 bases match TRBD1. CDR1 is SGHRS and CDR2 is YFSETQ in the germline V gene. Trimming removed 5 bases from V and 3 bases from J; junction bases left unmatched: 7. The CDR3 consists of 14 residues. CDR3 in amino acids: CASRIDRDYYGYTF. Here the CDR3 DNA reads TGCGCCAGCAGGATCGACAGGGACTACTATGGCTACACCTTC.

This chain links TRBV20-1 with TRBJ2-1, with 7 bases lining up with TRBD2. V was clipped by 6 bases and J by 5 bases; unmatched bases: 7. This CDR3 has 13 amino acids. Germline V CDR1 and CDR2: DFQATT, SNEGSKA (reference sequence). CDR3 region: CSAPGLTDNEQFF. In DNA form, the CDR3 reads TGCAGTGCCCCGGGACTAACGGACAATGAGCAGTTCTTC.

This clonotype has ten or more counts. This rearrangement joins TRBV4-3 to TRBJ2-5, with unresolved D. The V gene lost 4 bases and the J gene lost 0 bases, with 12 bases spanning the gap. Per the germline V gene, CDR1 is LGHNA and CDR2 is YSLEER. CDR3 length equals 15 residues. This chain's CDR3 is CASSPVHIDQETQYF. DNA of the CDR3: TGCGCCAGCAGCCCAGTCCACATAGACCAAGAGACCCAGTACTTC.

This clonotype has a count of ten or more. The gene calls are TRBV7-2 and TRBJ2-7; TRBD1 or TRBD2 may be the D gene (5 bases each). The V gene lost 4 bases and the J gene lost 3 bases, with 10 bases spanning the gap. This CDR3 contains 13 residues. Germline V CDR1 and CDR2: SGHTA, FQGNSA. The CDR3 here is CASSSTADYEQYF. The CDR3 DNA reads TGTGCCAGCAGCTCGACAGCGGACTACGAGCAGTACTTC.

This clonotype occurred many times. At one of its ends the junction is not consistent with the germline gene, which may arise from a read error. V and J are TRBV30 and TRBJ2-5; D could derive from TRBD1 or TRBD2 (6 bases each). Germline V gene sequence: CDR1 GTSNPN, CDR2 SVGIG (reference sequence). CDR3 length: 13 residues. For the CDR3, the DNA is TGTGCCCGGAGTATAGGGGGAGGCGAGACCCAGTACTTC. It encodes CARSIGGGETQYF.

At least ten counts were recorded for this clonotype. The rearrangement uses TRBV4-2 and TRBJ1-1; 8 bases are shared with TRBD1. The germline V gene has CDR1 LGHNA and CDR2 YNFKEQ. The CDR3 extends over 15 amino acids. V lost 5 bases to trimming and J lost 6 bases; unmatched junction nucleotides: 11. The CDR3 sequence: CASSVRDRTAAEAFF. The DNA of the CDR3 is TGTGCCAGCAGCGTCCGGGACAGGACAGCGGCTGAAGCTTTCTTT.

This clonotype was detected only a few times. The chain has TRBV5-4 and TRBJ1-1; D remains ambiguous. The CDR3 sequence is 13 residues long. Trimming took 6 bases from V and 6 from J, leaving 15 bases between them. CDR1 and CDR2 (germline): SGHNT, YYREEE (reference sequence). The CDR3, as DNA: TGTGCCAGCACGGCAGGTCTAGTACCTGAAGCTTTCTTT. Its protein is CASTAGLVPEAFF.

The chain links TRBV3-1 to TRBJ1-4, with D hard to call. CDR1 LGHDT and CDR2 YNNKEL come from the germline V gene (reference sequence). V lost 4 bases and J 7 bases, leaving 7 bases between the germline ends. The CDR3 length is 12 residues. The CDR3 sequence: CASSLQAEKLFF. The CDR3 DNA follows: TGTGCCAGCAGCCTCCAGGCTGAAAAACTGTTTTTT.

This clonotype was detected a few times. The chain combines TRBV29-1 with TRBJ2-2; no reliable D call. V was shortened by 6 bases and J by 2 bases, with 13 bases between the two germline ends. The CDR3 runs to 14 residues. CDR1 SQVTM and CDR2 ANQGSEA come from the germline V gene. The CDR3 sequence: CSVAIGANTGELFF. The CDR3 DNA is TGCAGCGTCGCTATCGGAGCCAACACCGGGGAGCTGTTTTTT.

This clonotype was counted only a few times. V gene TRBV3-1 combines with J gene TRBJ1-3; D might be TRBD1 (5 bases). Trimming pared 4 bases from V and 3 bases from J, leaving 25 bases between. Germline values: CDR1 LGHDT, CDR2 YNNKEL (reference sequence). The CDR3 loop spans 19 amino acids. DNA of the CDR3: TGTGCCAGCAGCCCTTCTTGGGCAGGGACCTCCGGGAGTGGAAACACCATATATTTT. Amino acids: CASSPSWAGTSGSGNTIYF.

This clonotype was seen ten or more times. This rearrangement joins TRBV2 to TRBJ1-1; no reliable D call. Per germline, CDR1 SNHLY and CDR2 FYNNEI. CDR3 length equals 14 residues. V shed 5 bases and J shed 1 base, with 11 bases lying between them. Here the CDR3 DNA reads TGTGCCAGCAGTCCAATAGTTGGGAACACTGAAGCTTTCTTT. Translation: CASSPIVGNTEAFF.

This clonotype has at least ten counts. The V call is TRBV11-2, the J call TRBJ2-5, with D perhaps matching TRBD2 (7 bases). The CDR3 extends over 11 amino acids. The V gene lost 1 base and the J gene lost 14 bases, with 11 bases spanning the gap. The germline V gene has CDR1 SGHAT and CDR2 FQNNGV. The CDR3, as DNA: TGTGCCAGCAGCTTAGTCGGGGGGACATACTTC. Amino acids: CASSLVGGTYF.

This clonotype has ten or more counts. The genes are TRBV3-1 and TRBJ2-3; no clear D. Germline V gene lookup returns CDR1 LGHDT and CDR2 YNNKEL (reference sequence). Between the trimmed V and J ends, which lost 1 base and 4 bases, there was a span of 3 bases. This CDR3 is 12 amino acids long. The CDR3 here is CASSQGADTQYF. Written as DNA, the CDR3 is TGTGCCAGCAGCCAAGGCGCAGATACGCAGTATTTT.

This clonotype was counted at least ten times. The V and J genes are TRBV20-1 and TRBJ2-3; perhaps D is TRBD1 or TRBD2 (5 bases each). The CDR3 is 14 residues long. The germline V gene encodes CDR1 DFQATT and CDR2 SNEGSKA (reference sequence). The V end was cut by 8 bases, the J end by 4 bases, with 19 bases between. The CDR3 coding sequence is TGCAGTCCAAAGGGACCCCGGGGCCCAGATACGCAGTATTTT. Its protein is CSPKGPRGPDTQYF.

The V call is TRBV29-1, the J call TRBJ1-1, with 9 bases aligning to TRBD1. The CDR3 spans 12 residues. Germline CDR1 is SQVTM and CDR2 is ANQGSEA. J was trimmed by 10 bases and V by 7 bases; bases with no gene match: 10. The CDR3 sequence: CSGDREKGLAFF. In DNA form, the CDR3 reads TGCAGCGGGGACAGGGAAAAGGGGCTAGCTTTCTTT.

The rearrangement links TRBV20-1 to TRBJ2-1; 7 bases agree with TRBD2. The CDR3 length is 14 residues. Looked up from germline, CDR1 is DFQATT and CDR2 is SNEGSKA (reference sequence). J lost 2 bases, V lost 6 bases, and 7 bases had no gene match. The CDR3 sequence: CSARPSGPYNEQFF. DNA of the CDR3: TGCAGTGCACGTCCTAGCGGACCCTACAATGAGCAGTTCTTC.

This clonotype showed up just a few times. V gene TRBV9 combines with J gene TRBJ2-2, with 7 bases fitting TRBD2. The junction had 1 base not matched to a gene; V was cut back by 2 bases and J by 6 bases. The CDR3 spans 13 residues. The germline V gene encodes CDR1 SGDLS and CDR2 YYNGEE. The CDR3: CASSVGRAGELFF. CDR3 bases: TGTGCCAGCAGCGTTGGGAGGGCCGGGGAGCTGTTTTTT.

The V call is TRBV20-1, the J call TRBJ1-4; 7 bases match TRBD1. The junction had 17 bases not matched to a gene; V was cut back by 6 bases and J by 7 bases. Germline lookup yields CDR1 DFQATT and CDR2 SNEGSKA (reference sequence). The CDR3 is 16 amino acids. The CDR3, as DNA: TGCAGTGCGCCCGAGGGCAGGGGGAGGTTTGGTGAAAAACTGTTTTTT. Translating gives CSAPEGRGRFGEKLFF.

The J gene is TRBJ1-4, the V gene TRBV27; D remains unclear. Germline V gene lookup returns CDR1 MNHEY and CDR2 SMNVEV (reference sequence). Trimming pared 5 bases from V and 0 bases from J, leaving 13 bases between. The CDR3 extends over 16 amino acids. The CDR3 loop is CASSPLPVATNEKLFF. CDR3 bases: TGTGCCAGCAGTCCTCTCCCAGTTGCAACTAATGAAAAACTGTTTTTT.

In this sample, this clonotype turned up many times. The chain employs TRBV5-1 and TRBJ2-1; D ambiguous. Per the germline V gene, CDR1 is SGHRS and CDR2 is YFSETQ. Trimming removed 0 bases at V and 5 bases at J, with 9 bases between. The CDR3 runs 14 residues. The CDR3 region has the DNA TGCGCCAGCAGCTTGGCGACCAGCAACAATGAGCAGTTCTTC. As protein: CASSLATSNNEQFF.

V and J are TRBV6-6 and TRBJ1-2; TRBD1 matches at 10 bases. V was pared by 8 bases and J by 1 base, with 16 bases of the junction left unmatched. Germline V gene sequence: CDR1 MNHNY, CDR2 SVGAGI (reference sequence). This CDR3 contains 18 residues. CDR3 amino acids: CASGPSPGQGWLNYGYTF. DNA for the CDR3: TGTGCCAGCGGTCCGAGCCCGGGACAGGGGTGGCTTAACTATGGCTACACCTTC.

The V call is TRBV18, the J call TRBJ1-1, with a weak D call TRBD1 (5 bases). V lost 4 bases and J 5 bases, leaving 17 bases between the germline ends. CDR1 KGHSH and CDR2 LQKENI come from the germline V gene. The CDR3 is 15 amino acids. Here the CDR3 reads CASSLSSPPGTEAFF. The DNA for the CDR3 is TGTGCCAGCTCACTCTCTTCTCCTCCAGGGACTGAAGCTTTCTTT.

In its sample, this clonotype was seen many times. The CDR3 nucleotides read TGTGCCAGCAGCAGCGAAGGCACCATGAACACTGAAGCTTTCTTT. Translation: CASSSEGTMNTEAFF. This chain links TRBV3-1 with TRBJ1-1; D is unclear. Trimming took 5 bases from V and 0 from J, leaving 13 bases between them. The CDR3 covers 15 residues. From germline, CDR1 is LGHDT and CDR2 YNNKEL (reference sequence).

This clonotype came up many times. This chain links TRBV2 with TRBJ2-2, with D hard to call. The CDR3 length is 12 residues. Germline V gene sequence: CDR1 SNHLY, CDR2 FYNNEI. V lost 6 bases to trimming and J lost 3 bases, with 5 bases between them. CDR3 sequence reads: CASSAYTGELFF. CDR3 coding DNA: TGTGCCAGCAGCGCCTACACCGGGGAGCTGTTTTTT. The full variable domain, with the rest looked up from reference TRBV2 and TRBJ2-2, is EPEVTQTPSHQVTQMGQEVILRCVPISNHLYFYWYRQILGQKVEFLVSFYNNEISEKSEIFDDQFSVERPDGSNFTLKIRSTKLEDSAMYFCASSAYTGELFFGEGSRLTVL.

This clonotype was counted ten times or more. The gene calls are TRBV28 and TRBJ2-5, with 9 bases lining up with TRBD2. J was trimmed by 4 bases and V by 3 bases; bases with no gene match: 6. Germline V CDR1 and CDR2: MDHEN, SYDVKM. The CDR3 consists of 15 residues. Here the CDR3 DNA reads TGTGCCAGCAGTTTTGGCGGGGGGGCCGGAGAGACCCAGTACTTC. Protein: CASSFGGGAGETQYF.

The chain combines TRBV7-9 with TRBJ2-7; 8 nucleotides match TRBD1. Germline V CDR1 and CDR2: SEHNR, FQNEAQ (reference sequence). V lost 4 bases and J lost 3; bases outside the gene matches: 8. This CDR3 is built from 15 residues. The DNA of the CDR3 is TGTGCCAGCAGCTCCCGGGGACAGGAACTCTACGAGCAGTACTTC. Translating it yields CASSSRGQELYEQYF.